Presented here are 10 T cell receptor beta chains from one specimen sequenced in a study of PD-1 blockade in classical Hodgkin lymphoma. There was relapse after autologous stem cell transplantation in every patient, and there was variation in brentuximab vedotin exposure. The method was immunoSEQ multiplex PCR; TCRdb's version includes in-frame clones alone and lacks a portion of them. The table lists 25,000 to 30,000 clones, approximately 87% of them singletons, with roughly 22% in the top ten. The specimen was peripheral blood mononuclear cells (PBMCs), collected before the second cycle of nivolumab. These receptors were taken from a human donor with classical Hodgkin lymphoma.

V is TRBV2 and J is TRBJ1-1; 7 nucleotides line up with TRBD1. The CDR3 is made up of 13 amino acids. Germline CDR1 and CDR2: SNHLY and FYNNEI. Trimming removed 6 bases from V and 5 bases from J; junction bases left unmatched: 6. The CDR3 is CASRVDRVTEAFF. The DNA of the CDR3 is TGTGCCAGCAGGGTTGACAGGGTAACTGAAGCTTTCTTT.

V usage is TRBV11-3 and J usage is TRBJ2-7; possible D gene TRBD1, 5 bases. Trimming took off 8 bases at V and 5 bases at J, with 13 bases between the two ends. Germline V lookup: CDR1 SGHNT, CDR2 YENEEA. CDR3 length: 12 residues. The CDR3 sequence: CASGREDNEQYF. The CDR3 DNA reads as TGTGCCAGCGGACGAGAGGACAACGAGCAGTACTTC.

The chain joins TRBV2 to TRBJ1-1, with D maybe TRBD1 (6 bases). The CDR3 has 12 amino acids. Germline V lookup: CDR1 SNHLY, CDR2 FYNNEI. Trimming removed 5 bases at V and 5 bases at J, with 9 bases between. The CDR3 is CASSQGGTEAFF. The CDR3 DNA follows: TGTGCCAGCAGTCAAGGGGGGACTGAAGCTTTCTTT.

This clone was observed a few times. This chain connects TRBV28 to TRBJ2-7; D remains ambiguous. CDR1 is MDHEN and CDR2 is SYDVKM in the germline V gene. There are 13 residues in the CDR3. The V gene lost 5 bases and the J gene lost 2 bases, with 10 bases spanning the gap. The CDR3 loop reads CASSQTGPYEQYF. The CDR3 DNA reads as TGTGCCAGCAGTCAGACGGGTCCCTACGAGCAGTACTTC.

The chain is built from TRBV19 and TRBJ2-2; no firm D call. With 5 bases removed from V and 0 bases from J, the gap between germline ends came to 7 bases. CDR3 length: 14 amino acids. Germline V lookup: CDR1 LNHDA, CDR2 SQIVND (reference sequence). The CDR3 DNA follows: TGTGCCAGTAGTGCAGGAGCGAACACCGGGGAGCTGTTTTTT. Protein: CASSAGANTGELFF.

This chain uses TRBV5-1 with TRBJ2-2; D not certain. Germline CDR1 SGHRS, CDR2 YFSETQ. The length of the CDR3 is 12 residues. Trimming took off 6 bases at V and 6 bases at J, with 9 bases between the two ends. CDR3: CASTRMAGELFF. CDR3 in DNA: TGCGCCAGCACGAGAATGGCCGGGGAGCTGTTTTTT. Drawing the rest from reference TRBV5-1 and TRBJ2-2, the complete variable domain is KAGVTQTPRYLIKTRGQQVTLSCSPISGHRSVSWYQQTPGQGLQFLFEYFSETQRNKGNFPGRFSGRQFSNSRSEMNVSTLELGDSALYLCASTRMAGELFFGEGSRLTVL.

This clone was observed a single time. The chain recombines TRBV20-1 with TRBJ2-1; D is undetermined. CDR3 length: 11 residues. From germline, CDR1 is DFQATT and CDR2 SNEGSKA (reference sequence). CDR3 region: CSATSYNEQFF. The CDR3 DNA sequence: TGCAGCGCGACCTCCTACAATGAGCAGTTCTTC.

V gene TRBV7-5 combines with J gene TRBJ1-1; the table calls TRBD1, which could not be checked here. TRBV7-5 is described as a pseudogene. The CDR3 is 15 residues long. The CDR3 reads CARSIGQGANTEAFF. In DNA form, the CDR3 reads TGTGCCAGAAGCATAGGACAGGGTGCGAACACTGAAGCTTTCTTT.

This clone was counted between two and nine times. In DNA, the CDR3 is TGTGCCAGCAGCCGGGACCCACGCAATGAGCAGTTCTTC. The encoded protein is CASSRDPRNEQFF. The V gene is TRBV7-2, the J gene TRBJ2-1, with D perhaps given as TRBD1 or TRBD2 (5 bases each). CDR1 SGHTA and CDR2 FQGNSA come from the germline V gene. The CDR3 loop spans 13 amino acids. V lost 5 bases, J lost 6 bases, and 11 bases lay in between.

The chain combines TRBV6-1 with TRBJ2-7; 12 nucleotides align to TRBD2. This CDR3 comprises 15 residues. V shed 8 bases and J 0 bases; nucleotides not matched to a gene: 5. Germline V gene sequence: CDR1 MNHNS, CDR2 SASEGT. The CDR3 DNA reads TGTGCCAGCTCTGCGACTAGCGGGAGCTCCTACGAGCAGTACTTC. As protein: CASSATSGSSYEQYF.